Each of the 21 T cell receptor beta chains below was sequenced from the same sample in a study of T-cell memory formation after mild COVID-19. TCRdb reanalysed the 5' RACE reads using MiXCR and keeps one entry per CDR3 protein. The sample includes some 130,000 distinct CDR3 sequences, approximately 25% of them seen just once. Sequencing input: PBMCs or a T cell subset sorted from them (not recorded which). These receptor sequences come from an adult woman who had mild COVID-19 (a few samples of this study predate the infection). Cell type and time point are not known.

This sequence joins TRBV9 and TRBJ2-7; 14 bases fit TRBD2. This CDR3 is built from 16 residues. Germline V gives CDR1 SGDLS, CDR2 YYNGEE. Trimming removed 3 bases from V and 6 bases from J; junction bases left unmatched: 8. The CDR3 sequence: CASSAGLAGAHLEQYF. CDR3 nucleotides: TGTGCCAGCAGCGCGGGACTAGCGGGAGCCCATCTCGAGCAGTACTTC.

The chain links TRBV5-6 to TRBJ2-3; 11 bases agree with TRBD2. This CDR3 has 17 amino acids. Trimming cost V 4 bases and J 2 bases; bases outside gene matches: 9. CDR1 is SGHDT, CDR2 YYEEEE, per germline. CDR3 DNA sequence: TGTGCCAGCAGCCTAAGACTAGCGGGGACCGTCACAGATACGCAGTATTTT. Its protein product is CASSLRLAGTVTDTQYF.

This chain uses TRBV24-1 with TRBJ2-1, with 9 bases that match TRBD1. CDR1 and CDR2 (germline): KGHDR, SFDVKD. V gave up 4 bases and J gave up 7 bases; unmatched junction bases: 7. This CDR3 has 15 residues. The CDR3 loop reads CATSESGTGWNEQFF. CDR3 coding DNA: TGTGCCACCAGTGAGTCCGGGACAGGGTGGAATGAGCAGTTCTTC.

The V call is TRBV5-1, the J call TRBJ2-3; 8 bases are shared with TRBD2. Trimming took 4 bases from V and 2 from J; bases not matched to a gene: 9. The CDR3 is made up of 16 amino acids. Germline V CDR1 and CDR2: SGHRS, YFSETQ. CDR3 coding DNA: TGCGCCAGCAGCACCGATGGGCGGGAGGTCACAGATACGCAGTATTTT. Protein sequence: CASSTDGREVTDTQYF. The full variable domain, completed using reference TRBV5-1 and TRBJ2-3, is KAGVTQTPRYLIKTRGQQVTLSCSPISGHRSVSWYQQTPGQGLQFLFEYFSETQRNKGNFPGRFSGRQFSNSRSEMNVSTLELGDSALYLCASSTDGREVTDTQYFGPGTRLTVL.

J is TRBJ2-1 and V is TRBV29-1; D not certain. The CDR3 contains 15 residues. V dropped 1 base and J dropped 7 bases, with 17 bases sitting between them. Germline V lookup: CDR1 SQVTM, CDR2 ANQGSEA. The CDR3, as DNA: TGCAGCGTTGAAGGCCTCTCCCTTGCCCCGAATGAGCAGTTCTTC. Protein: CSVEGLSLAPNEQFF.

This clonotype has just a few counts. This sequence joins TRBV12-3 or TRBV12-4 and TRBJ2-2, with D perhaps matching TRBD1 or TRBD2 (5 bases each). This CDR3 spans 17 amino acids. Trimming took off 4 bases at V and 4 bases at J, with 19 bases between the two ends. The CDR3 spells CASSSRTGPHPTGELFF. In nucleotides, the CDR3 is TGTGCCAGCAGTTCTCGTACGGGGCCCCACCCCACCGGGGAGCTGTTTTTT.

The chain is built from TRBV13 and TRBJ2-7; no clear D. CDR1 is PRHDT and CDR2 is FYEKMQ in the germline V gene (reference sequence). The CDR3 extends over 14 amino acids. V dropped 0 bases and J dropped 2 bases, with 8 bases sitting between them. The CDR3: CASSLGRTTYEQYF. The CDR3 DNA reads as TGTGCCAGCAGCTTAGGCAGGACCACCTACGAGCAGTACTTC. The full variable domain, in which reference TRBV13 and TRBJ2-7 provide the parts outside the CDR3, is AAGVIQSPRHLIKEKRETATLKCYPIPRHDTVYWYQQGPGQDPQFLISFYEKMQSDKGSIPDRFSAQQFSDYHSELNMSSLELGDSALYFCASSLGRTTYEQYFGPGTRLTVT.

The J gene is TRBJ2-7, the V gene TRBV7-9; no clear D. The CDR3 consists of 13 residues. Germline V CDR1 and CDR2: SEHNR, FQNEAQ (reference sequence). Trimming took off 7 bases at V and 6 bases at J, with 16 bases between the two ends. In nucleotides, the CDR3 is TGTGCCAGCAACGTAGAGTCCTCCGCCGAGCAGTACTTC. Translation: CASNVESSAEQYF.

This clonotype showed up many times. V usage is TRBV20-1 and J usage is TRBJ2-1; the D is unclear. This CDR3 region has 16 residues. Germline-derived CDR1 and CDR2 are DFQATT and SNEGSKA (reference sequence). Trimming left V 0 bases short and J 0 bases short, with 12 bases between. CDR3 loop: CSARDPDTRSYNEQFF. The CDR3 DNA reads as TGCAGTGCTAGAGATCCAGACACCCGCTCCTACAATGAGCAGTTCTTC.

This clonotype was detected only a few times. The rearrangement uses TRBV5-1 and TRBJ1-1, with 7 positions matching TRBD1. This CDR3 region has 14 residues. Trimming at V came to 4 bases and at J to 3 bases, leaving 6 bases not matched to a gene. Germline loops: CDR1 SGHRS, CDR2 YFSETQ. CDR3 coding DNA: TGCGCCAGCAGCACCGCACAGGGGTACACTGAAGCTTTCTTT. Its protein is CASSTAQGYTEAFF.

This clonotype was detected a few times. The gene calls are TRBV7-2 and TRBJ2-3; unclear D gene. Trimming cost V 6 bases and J 0 bases, with 13 bases left between them. CDR1 and CDR2 from the germline V gene are SGHTA and FQGNSA. This CDR3 region has 15 residues. CDR3 DNA sequence: TGTGCCAGCAGTCCGGACGGATCTAGCACAGATACGCAGTATTTT. It specifies CASSPDGSSTDTQYF.

The DNA of the CDR3 is TGTGCCAGCAGCTTACCCCACCTTCAGGGGGCCGCTGGAAACACCATATATTTT. This sequence encodes CASSLPHLQGAAGNTIYF. V gene TRBV7-9 combines with J gene TRBJ1-3, with 8 bases fitting TRBD1. This CDR3 contains 18 residues. The V segment lost 2 bases and the J segment 2 bases; nucleotides outside the gene matches: 11. From germline, CDR1 is SEHNR and CDR2 FQNEAQ (reference sequence).

This clonotype was picked up many times. The J gene is TRBJ2-3, the V gene TRBV7-2; 11 bases are shared with TRBD2. V shed 6 bases, J shed 5 bases, and the junction held 7 bases outside the gene matches. The CDR3 is made up of 15 amino acids. Germline assignment: CDR1 SGHTA and CDR2 FQGNSA. DNA of the CDR3: TGTGCCAGCAGTATACTAGCGGGAGTGGGAGATACGCAGTATTTT. Translating gives CASSILAGVGDTQYF.

The table lists this clonotype with a few counts. This chain links TRBV9 with TRBJ2-7; 11 bases are shared with TRBD2. CDR1 SGDLS and CDR2 YYNGEE come from the germline V gene. This CDR3 contains 15 residues. Trimming removed 3 bases from V and 4 bases from J; junction bases left unmatched: 6. CDR3 in amino acids: CASSATSGTPYEQYF. CDR3 bases: TGTGCCAGCAGCGCGACTAGCGGGACACCGTACGAGCAGTACTTC.

V usage is TRBV12-3 or TRBV12-4 and J usage is TRBJ2-3; 9 bases line up with TRBD1. J was trimmed by 0 bases and V by 4 bases; bases with no gene match: 5. CDR3 length equals 16 residues. The CDR3 DNA reads as TGTGCCAGCAGTTGGACAGGGGACGCTAGCACAGATACGCAGTATTTT. This codes for CASSWTGDASTDTQYF.

V and J are TRBV6-5 and TRBJ2-3; 9 bases match TRBD2. With V trimmed by 2 bases and J by 4 bases, 4 bases remained unmatched. This CDR3 spans 15 amino acids. CDR1 is MNHEY and CDR2 is SVGAGI in the germline V gene. The CDR3 DNA sequence: TGTGCCAGCAGTTACGGTTTAGCGGGAGCAGATACGCAGTATTTT. Encoded protein: CASSYGLAGADTQYF.

This clonotype has a handful of counts. The chain couples TRBV15 to TRBJ2-7, with 12 bases that match TRBD2. From germline, CDR1 is LNHNV and CDR2 YYDKDF (reference sequence). This CDR3 has 15 amino acids. Unmatched junction bases numbered 3, after V lost 2 bases and J lost 4 bases. CDR3 loop: CATSRSTSGSYEQYF. CDR3 DNA sequence: TGTGCCACCAGCAGATCGACTAGCGGGAGTTACGAGCAGTACTTC.

This clonotype was counted between two and nine times. The chain carries TRBV5-5 and TRBJ2-1; 9 nucleotides line up with TRBD2. CDR3 length: 16 residues. CDR1 is SGHKS and CDR2 is YYEKEE in the germline V gene (reference sequence). With V trimmed by 3 bases and J by 2 bases, 6 bases remained unmatched. The CDR3 reads CASSSPGLAAYNEQFF. The CDR3 nucleotides read TGTGCCAGCAGCTCGCCGGGACTAGCAGCCTACAATGAGCAGTTCTTC. The full variable domain, in which reference TRBV5-5 and TRBJ2-1 provide the parts outside the CDR3, is DAGVTQSPTHLIKTRGQQVTLRCSPISGHKSVSWYQQVLGQGPQFIFQYYEKEERGRGNFPDRFSARQFPNYSSELNVNALLLGDSALYLCASSSPGLAAYNEQFFGPGTRLTVL.

This clonotype showed up just a few times. The genes are TRBV6-5 and TRBJ2-2; D perhaps matches TRBD1 (5 bases). The V and J ends lost 4 bases and 4 bases respectively, with 13 bases between them. The CDR3 length is 15 residues. Germline loops: CDR1 MNHEY, CDR2 SVGAGI. CDR3 in DNA: TGTGCCAGCAGTTTTGTGCAGGGTCGCACCGGGGAGCTGTTTTTT. Its translation: CASSFVQGRTGELFF.

In this sample, this clonotype turned up many times. The V gene is TRBV27, the J gene TRBJ2-2, with TRBD2 matching over 11 bases. The CDR3 spans 17 residues. Germline loops: CDR1 MNHEY, CDR2 SMNVEV (reference sequence). With V trimmed by 2 bases and J by 8 bases, 10 bases remained unmatched. CDR3 amino acids: CASSLTSGSLNVGELFF. DNA for the CDR3: TGTGCCAGCAGTTTAACTAGCGGGAGCCTAAATGTTGGGGAGCTGTTTTTT.

This clonotype has just a few counts. The rearrangement links TRBV7-2 to TRBJ2-3, with 13 bases matching TRBD2. V gave up 4 bases and J gave up 0 bases; unmatched junction bases: 10. The germline CDR1 and CDR2 sequences are SGHTA and FQGNSA. The CDR3 length is 19 residues. The CDR3 protein is CASSSLLAGGPVSTDTQYF. The DNA of the CDR3 is TGTGCCAGCAGCTCCTTACTAGCGGGAGGGCCCGTAAGCACAGATACGCAGTATTTT.